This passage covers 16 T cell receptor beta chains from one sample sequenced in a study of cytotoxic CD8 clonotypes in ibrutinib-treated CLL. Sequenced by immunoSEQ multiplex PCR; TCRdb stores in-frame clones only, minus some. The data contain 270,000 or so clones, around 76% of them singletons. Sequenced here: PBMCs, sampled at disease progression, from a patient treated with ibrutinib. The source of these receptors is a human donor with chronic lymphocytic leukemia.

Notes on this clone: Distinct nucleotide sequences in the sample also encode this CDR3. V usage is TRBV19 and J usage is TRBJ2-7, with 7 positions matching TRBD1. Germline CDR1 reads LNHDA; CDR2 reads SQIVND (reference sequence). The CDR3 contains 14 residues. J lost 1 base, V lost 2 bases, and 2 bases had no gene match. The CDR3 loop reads CASSIRQGSYEQYF. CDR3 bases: TGTGCCAGTAGTATACGACAGGGTTCCTACGAGCAGTACTTC.

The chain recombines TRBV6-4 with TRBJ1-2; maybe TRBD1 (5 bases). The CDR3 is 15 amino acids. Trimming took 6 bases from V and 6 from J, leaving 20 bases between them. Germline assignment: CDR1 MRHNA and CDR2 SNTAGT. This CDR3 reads CASRPDRSSGDGYTF. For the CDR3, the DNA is TGTGCCAGCAGACCCGACAGAAGCTCCGGAGATGGCTACACCTTC.

The CDR3 protein is CASSHRFATDTDTQYF. CDR3 DNA sequence: TGCGCCAGCAGCCATAGGTTTGCGACAGACACAGATACGCAGTATTTT. The genes are TRBV4-1 and TRBJ2-3, with a possible D match to TRBD1 (5 bases). V was shortened by 3 bases and J by 2 bases, with 15 bases between the two germline ends. Germline values: CDR1 MGHRA, CDR2 YSYEKL. The CDR3 length is 16 residues.

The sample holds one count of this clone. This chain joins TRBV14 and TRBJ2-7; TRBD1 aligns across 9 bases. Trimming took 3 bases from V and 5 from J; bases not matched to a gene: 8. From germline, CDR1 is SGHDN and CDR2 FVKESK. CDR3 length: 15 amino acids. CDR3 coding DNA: TGTGCCAGCAGCCAGACGACAGGGGGTGGCGACGAGCAGTACTTC. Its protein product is CASSQTTGGGDEQYF.

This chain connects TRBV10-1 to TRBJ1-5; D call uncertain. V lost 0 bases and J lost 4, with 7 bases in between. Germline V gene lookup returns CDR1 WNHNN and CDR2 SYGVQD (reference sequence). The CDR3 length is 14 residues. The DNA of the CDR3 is TGCGCCAGCAGTGAGTCGGGCGGGAATCAGCCCCAGCATTTT. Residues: CASSESGGNQPQHF.

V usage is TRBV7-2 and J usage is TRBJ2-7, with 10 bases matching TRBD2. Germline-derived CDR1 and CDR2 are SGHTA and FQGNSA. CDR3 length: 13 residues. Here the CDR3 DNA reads TGTGCTACGGCGGCCAGCGGGAGGGCCCAGCAGTACTTC. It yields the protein CATAASGRAQQYF. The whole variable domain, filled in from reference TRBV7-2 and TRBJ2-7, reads GAGVSQSPSNKVTEKGKDVELRCDPISGHTALYWYRQSLGQGLEFLIYFQGNSAPDKSGLPSDRFSAERTGGSVSTLTIQRTQQEDSAVYLCATAASGRAQQYFGPGTRLTVT.

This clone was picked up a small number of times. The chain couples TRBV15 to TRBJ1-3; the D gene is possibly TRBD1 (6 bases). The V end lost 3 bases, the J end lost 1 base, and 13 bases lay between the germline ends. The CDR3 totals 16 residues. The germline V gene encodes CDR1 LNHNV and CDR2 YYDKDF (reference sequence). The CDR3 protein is CATSRDSLGSGNTIYF. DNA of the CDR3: TGTGCCACCAGCAGGGACAGCCTTGGGTCTGGAAACACCATATATTTT.

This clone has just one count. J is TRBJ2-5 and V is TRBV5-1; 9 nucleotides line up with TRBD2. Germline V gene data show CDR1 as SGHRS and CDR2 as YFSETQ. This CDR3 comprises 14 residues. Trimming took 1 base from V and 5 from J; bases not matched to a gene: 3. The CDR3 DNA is TGCGCCAGCAGCTTGCTCCTAGCGGGGGAGACCCAGTACTTC. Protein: CASSLLLAGETQYF.

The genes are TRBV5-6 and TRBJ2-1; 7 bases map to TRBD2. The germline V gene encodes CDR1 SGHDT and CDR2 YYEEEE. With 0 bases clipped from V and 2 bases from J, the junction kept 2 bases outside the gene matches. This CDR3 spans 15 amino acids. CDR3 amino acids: CASSLVGLTYNEQFF. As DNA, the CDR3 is TGTGCCAGCAGCTTGGTGGGACTAACCTACAATGAGCAGTTCTTC.

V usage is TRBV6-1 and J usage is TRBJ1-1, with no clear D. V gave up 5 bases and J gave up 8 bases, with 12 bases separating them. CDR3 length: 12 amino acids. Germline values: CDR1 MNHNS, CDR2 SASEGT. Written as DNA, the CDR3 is TGTGCCAGCAGTTCCGACACCCGGGAAGCTTTCTTT. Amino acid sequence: CASSSDTREAFF.

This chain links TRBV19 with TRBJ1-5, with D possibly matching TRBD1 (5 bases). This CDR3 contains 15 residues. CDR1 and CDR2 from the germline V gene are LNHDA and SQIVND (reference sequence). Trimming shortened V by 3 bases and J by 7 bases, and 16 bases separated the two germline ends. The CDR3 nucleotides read TGTGCCAGTAGTATGGGGCAGGGTGAAACGCAGCCCCAGCATTTT. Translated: CASSMGQGETQPQHF.

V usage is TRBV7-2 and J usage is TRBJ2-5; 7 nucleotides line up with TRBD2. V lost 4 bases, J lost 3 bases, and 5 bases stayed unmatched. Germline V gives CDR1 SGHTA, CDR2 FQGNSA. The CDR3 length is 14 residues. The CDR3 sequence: CASSYTRGEETQYF. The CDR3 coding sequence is TGTGCCAGCAGCTACACTCGGGGGGAAGAGACCCAGTACTTC.

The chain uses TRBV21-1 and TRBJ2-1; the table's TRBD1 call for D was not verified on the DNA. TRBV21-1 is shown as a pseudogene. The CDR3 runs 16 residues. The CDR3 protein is CASSKDVRVGYNEQFF. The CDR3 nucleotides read TGTGCCAGCAGCAAAGACGTCAGGGTGGGTTACAATGAGCAGTTCTTC.

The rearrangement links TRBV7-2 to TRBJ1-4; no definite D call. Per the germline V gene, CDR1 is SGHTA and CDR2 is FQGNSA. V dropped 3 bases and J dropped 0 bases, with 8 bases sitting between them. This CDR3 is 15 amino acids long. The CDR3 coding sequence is TGTGCCAGCAGCTTCGAGGGCCCAACTAATGAAAAACTGTTTTTT. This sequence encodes CASSFEGPTNEKLFF.

The DNA of the CDR3 is TGTGCCAGCAGTTCCCCCCGCACCTATGGCTACACCTTC. This codes for CASSSPRTYGYTF. The rearrangement links TRBV6-5 to TRBJ1-2, with D unclear. The germline V gene encodes CDR1 MNHEY and CDR2 SVGAGI. V lost 4 bases and J lost 4, with 10 bases in between. This CDR3 region has 13 residues.

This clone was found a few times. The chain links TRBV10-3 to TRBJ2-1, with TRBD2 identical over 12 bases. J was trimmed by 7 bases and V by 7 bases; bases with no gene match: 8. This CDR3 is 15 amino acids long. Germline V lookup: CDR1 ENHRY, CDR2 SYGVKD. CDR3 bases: TGTGCCATCACTTCGACTAGCGGGGGTCAAAATGAGCAGTTCTTC. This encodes CAITSTSGGQNEQFF.